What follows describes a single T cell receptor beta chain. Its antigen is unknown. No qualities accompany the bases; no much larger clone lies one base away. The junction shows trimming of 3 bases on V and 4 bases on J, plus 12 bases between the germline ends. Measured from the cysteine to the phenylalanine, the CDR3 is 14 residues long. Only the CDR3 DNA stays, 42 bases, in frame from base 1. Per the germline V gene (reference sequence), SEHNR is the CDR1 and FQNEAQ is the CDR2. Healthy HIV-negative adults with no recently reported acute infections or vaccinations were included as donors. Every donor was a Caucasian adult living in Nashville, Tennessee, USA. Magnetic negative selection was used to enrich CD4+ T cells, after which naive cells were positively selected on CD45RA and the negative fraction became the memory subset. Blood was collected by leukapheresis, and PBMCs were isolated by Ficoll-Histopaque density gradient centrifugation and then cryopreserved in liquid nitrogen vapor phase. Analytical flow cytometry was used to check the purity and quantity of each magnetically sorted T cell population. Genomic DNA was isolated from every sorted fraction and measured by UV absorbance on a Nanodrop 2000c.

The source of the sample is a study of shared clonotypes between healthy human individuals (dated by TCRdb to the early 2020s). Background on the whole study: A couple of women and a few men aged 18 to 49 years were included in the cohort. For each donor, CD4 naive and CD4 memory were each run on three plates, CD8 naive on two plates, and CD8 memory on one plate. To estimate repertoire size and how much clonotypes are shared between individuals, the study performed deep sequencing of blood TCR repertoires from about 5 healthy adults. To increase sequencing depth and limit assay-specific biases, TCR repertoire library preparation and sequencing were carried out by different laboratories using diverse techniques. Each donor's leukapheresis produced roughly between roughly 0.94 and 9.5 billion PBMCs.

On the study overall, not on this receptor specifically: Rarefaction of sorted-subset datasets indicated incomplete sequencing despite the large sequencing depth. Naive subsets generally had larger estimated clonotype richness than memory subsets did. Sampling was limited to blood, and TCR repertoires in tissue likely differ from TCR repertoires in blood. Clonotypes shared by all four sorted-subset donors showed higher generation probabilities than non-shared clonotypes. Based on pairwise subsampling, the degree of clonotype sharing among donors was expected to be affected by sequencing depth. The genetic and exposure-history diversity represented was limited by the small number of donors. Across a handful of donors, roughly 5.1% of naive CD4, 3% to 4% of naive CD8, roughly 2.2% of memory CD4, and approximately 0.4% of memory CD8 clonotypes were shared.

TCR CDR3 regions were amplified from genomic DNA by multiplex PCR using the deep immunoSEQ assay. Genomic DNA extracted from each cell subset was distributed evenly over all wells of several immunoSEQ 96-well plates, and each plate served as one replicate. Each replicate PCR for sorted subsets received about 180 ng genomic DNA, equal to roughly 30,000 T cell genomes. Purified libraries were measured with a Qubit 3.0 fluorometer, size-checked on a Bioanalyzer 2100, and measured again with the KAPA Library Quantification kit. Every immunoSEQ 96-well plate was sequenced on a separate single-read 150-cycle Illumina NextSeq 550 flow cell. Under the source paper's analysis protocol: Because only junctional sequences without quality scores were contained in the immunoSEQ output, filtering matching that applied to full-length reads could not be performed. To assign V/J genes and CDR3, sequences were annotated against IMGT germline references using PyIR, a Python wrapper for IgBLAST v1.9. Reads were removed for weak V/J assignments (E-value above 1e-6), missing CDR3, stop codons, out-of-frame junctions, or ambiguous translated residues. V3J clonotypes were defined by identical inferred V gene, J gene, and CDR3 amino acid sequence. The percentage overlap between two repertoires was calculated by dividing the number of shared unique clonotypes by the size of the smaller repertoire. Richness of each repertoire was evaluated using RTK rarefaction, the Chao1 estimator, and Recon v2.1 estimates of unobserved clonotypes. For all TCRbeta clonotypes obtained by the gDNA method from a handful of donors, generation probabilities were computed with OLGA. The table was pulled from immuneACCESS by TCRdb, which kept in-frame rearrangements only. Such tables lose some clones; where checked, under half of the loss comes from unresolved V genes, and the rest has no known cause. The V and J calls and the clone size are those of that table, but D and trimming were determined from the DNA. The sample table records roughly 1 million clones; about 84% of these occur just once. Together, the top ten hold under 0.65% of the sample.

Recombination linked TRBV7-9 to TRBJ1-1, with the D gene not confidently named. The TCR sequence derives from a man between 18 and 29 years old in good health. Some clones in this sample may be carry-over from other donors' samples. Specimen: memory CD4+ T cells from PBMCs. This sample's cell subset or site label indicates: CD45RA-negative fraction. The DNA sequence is TGTGCCAGCAGCTTTGGGCGCTCGAGCACTGAAGCTTTCTTT. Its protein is CASSFGRSSTEAFF.